Below, 8 T cell receptor beta chains from the same sample are listed, as sequenced in a study of preoperative IRX-2 immunotherapy in early breast cancer. The treatment here: preoperative locoregional IRX-2 cytokine immunotherapy. Sequencing was performed with immunoSEQ multiplex PCR; in TCRdb, only in-frame clones are kept and a portion is missing. The table records about 98,000 clones, roughly 89% of them present only once. The source material was tumor tissue, sampled after IRX-2 immunotherapy. These receptors were taken from a human donor with breast cancer.

The genes are TRBV10-2 and TRBJ2-3; D remains ambiguous. The germline V gene encodes CDR1 WSHSY and CDR2 SAAADI. The length of the CDR3 is 16 residues. Trimming shortened V by 2 bases and J by 1 base, and 13 bases separated the two germline ends. The CDR3 is CASSEADFDGTDTQYF. Written as DNA, the CDR3 is TGCGCCAGCAGTGAGGCCGACTTCGATGGCACAGATACGCAGTATTTT.

In its sample, this clone was seen once. This chain uses TRBV18 with TRBJ2-5, with 11 bases that match TRBD1. After removal of 8 bases from V and 4 bases from J, the junction contained 9 bases not matched to a gene. Germline values: CDR1 KGHSH, CDR2 LQKENI. This CDR3 comprises 15 residues. The CDR3: CASTDWDRGRETQYF. Here the CDR3 DNA reads TGTGCCAGCACCGACTGGGACAGGGGGAGAGAGACCCAGTACTTC.

V and J are TRBV6-8 and TRBJ2-7; 8 positions agree with TRBD1. Germline lookup yields CDR1 MNHGY and CDR2 SAAAGT. The CDR3 has 14 residues. The trim removed 6 bases at V and 5 bases at J, leaving 9 bases unmatched. The CDR3 region is CASSPGTGVDEQYF. CDR3 in DNA: TGTGCCAGCAGCCCCGGGACAGGCGTCGACGAGCAGTACTTC.

The CDR3 region has the DNA TGTGCCAGCAGTCCCCTCGGCTCGGGCTACACCTTC. This codes for CASSPLGSGYTF. This chain links TRBV28 with TRBJ1-2; unclear D gene. The CDR3 has 12 amino acids. The V and J ends lost 5 bases and 8 bases respectively, with 12 bases between them. Germline V gene sequence: CDR1 MDHEN, CDR2 SYDVKM.

V usage is TRBV19 and J usage is TRBJ1-2, with D unresolved. The CDR3 has 13 amino acids. Germline-derived CDR1 and CDR2 are LNHDA and SQIVND (reference sequence). V shed 7 bases and J shed 9 bases, with 18 bases lying between them. The CDR3 here is CASTDMGHVRYTF. The CDR3 DNA reads as TGTGCCAGTACCGATATGGGTCACGTACGCTACACCTTC.

This rearrangement joins TRBV9 to TRBJ2-7, with D maybe TRBD2 (6 bases). Between the trimmed V and J ends, which lost 6 bases and 4 bases, there was a span of 11 bases. Germline loops: CDR1 SGDLS, CDR2 YYNGEE. There are 12 residues in the CDR3. The CDR3 DNA reads as TGTGCCAGCATTGTGGGAGGATACGAGCAGTACTTC. Protein sequence: CASIVGGYEQYF.

The chain joins TRBV12-5 to TRBJ2-1; 7 bases line up with TRBD1. The CDR3 loop spans 14 amino acids. The germline V gene encodes CDR1 LGHNT and CDR2 FRNRAP. The CDR3 sequence: CASTKGGTYNEQFF. The CDR3, as DNA: TGTGCCAGCACTAAAGGGGGCACCTACAATGAGCAGTTCTTC.

The chain links TRBV5-1 to TRBJ1-1; D is ambiguous. Germline V CDR1 and CDR2: SGHRS, YFSETQ. CDR3 length: 14 residues. Trimming left V 1 base short and J 3 bases short, with 10 bases between. The CDR3 region is CASSLSPSDTEAFF. Here the CDR3 DNA reads TGCGCCAGCAGCTTGTCGCCCAGCGACACTGAAGCTTTCTTT.